This is a list of T cell receptor beta chains from one sample in a study of cytomegalovirus exposure and HLA in healthy donors. The data were produced by immunoSEQ multiplex PCR, yet TCRdb's version contains in-frame clones alone and is incomplete. This table has roughly 100,000 clones, 83% appearing once. Sequencing was performed on PBMCs. These receptors all come from a man in his forties in good health and CMV-seronegative. The CDR3 runs from the conserved cysteine through the conserved F or W. A D gene is named only where the DNA matches it firmly.

len	v_gene	j_gene	d_gene	CDR3nt	CDR3aa
13	TRBV5-1	TRBJ2-2	.	TGCGCCAGCAGCTTGGGGGGGGCCGGGGAGCTGTTTTTT	CASSLGGAGELFF
12	TRBV21-1	TRBJ1-1	.	TGTGCCAGCCTGGGAGCAGGGGTTGAAGCTTTCTTT	CASLGAGVEAFF
17	TRBV9	TRBJ2-3	TRBD2	TGTGCCAGCAGCGTAACAGGGACTAGCGGGGAGACAGATACGCAGTATTTT	CASSVTGTSGETDTQYF
15	TRBV9	TRBJ2-5	.	TGTGCCAGCACCCTGGGAGCAGGGAGGACGGAGACCCAGTACTTC	CASTLGAGRTETQYF
18	TRBV7-8	TRBJ1-3	.	TGTGCCAGCAGCTTATTTGACAGTTACCCTTTCTCTGGAAACACCATATATTTT	CASSLFDSYPFSGNTIYF
19	TRBV5-6	TRBJ1-1	.	TGTGCCAGCAGCTTGGACAGGGCGCGGAGCTTTTGGTCGAACACTGAAGCTTTCTTT	CASSLDRARSFWSNTEAFF
13	TRBV30	TRBJ1-2	.	TGTGCCTGGGGAGACCGCGCCAACTATGGCTACACCTTC	CAWGDRANYGYTF
13	TRBV27	TRBJ2-1	.	TGTGCCAGCGTCACAGGGGGGGGCAATGAGCAGTTCTTC	CASVTGGGNEQFF
17	TRBV5-6	TRBJ2-5	TRBD1	TGTGCCAGCAGCTTGCGATTGGGGGGACAGGGACGAGAGACCCAGTACTTC	CASSLRLGGQGRETQYF
15	TRBV7-2	TRBJ1-4	TRBD1	TGTGCCAGCAGCTGGGGGGACAGTGCTAATGAAAAACTGTTTTTT	CASSWGDSANEKLFF
17	TRBV7-2	TRBJ2-1	TRBD2	TGTGCCAGCAGCCCCCGCCCGGGGGGGGGCTGGGGACATGAGCAGTTCTTC	CASSPRPGGGWGHEQFF
16	TRBV4-1	TRBJ1-4	.	TGCGCCAGCAGCCAAGACCAACCGGGGGGTAGGGAAAAACTGTTTTTT	CASSQDQPGGREKLFF
15	TRBV7-7	TRBJ2-7	TRBD1	TGTGCTAGCAGCGCCGTCGGGACAGGGATTTCCGAGCAGTACTTC	CASSAVGTGISEQYF
15	TRBV5-1	TRBJ2-3	TRBD2	TGCGCCAGCAGCCTGGGACTAGCGGGAACAGATACGCAGTATTTT	CASSLGLAGTDTQYF
13	TRBV19	TRBJ2-7	.	TGTGCCAGTATGGGGACTGGGGCCTACGAGCAGTACTTC	CASMGTGAYEQYF
14	TRBV30	TRBJ1-6	.	TGTGCCTGGAGCGTCGGACTGAGATTTTCACCCCTCCACTTT	CAWSVGLRFSPLHF
14	TRBV5-1	TRBJ1-3	.	TGCGCCAGCAGCTTGGGGGCGCAAGGAAACACCATATATTTT	CASSLGAQGNTIYF
15	TRBV5-8	TRBJ2-3	.	TGTGCCAGCAGCTTTTTTCCTGGGGCTACAGATACGCAGTATTTT	CASSFFPGATDTQYF
17	TRBV10-3	TRBJ2-7	.	TGTGCCAGTTCCTCCCCACCCAACACGTTGCATAACTACGAGCAGTACTTC	CASSSPPNTLHNYEQYF
11	TRBV30	TRBJ1-1	.	TGTGCCTGGAGCGGGAGCACTGAAGCTTTCTTT	CAWSGSTEAFF